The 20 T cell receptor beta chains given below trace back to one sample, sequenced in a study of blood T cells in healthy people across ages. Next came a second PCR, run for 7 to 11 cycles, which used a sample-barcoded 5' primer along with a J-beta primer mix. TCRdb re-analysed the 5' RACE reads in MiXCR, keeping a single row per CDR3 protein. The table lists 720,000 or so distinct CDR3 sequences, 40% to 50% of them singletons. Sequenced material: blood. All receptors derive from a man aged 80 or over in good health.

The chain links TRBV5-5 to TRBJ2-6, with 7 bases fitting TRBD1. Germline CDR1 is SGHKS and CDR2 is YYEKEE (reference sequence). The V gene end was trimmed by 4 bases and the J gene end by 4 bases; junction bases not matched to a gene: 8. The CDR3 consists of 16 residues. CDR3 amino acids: CASSMRQGSGANVLTF. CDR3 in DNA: TGTGCCAGCAGCATGCGACAGGGATCAGGGGCCAACGTCCTGACTTTC.

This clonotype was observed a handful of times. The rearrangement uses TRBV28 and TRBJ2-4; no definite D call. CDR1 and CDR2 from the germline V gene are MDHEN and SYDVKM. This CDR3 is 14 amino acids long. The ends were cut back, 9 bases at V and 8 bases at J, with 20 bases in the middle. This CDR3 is CASLPGALVDIQYF. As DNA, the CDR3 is TGTGCCAGTTTACCTGGAGCCCTCGTCGACATTCAGTACTTC.

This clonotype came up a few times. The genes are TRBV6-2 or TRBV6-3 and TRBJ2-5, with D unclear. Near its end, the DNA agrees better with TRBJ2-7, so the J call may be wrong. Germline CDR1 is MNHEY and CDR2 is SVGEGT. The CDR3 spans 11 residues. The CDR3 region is CASSSMNEQYF. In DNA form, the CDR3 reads TGTGCCAGCAGTAGCATGAACGAGCAGTACTTC.

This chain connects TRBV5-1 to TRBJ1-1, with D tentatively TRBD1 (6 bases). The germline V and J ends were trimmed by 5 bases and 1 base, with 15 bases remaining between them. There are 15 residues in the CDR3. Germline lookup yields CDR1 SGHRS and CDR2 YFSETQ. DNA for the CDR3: TGCGCCAGCAGTAACGTCGGACAGCGGAACACTGAAGCTTTCTTT. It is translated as CASSNVGQRNTEAFF.

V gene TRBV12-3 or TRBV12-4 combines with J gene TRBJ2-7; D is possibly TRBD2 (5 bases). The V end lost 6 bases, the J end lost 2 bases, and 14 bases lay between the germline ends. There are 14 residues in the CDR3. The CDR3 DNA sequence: TGTGCCAGCAGCTCCATCGTGGGAGCCTACGAGCAGTACTTC. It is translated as CASSSIVGAYEQYF.

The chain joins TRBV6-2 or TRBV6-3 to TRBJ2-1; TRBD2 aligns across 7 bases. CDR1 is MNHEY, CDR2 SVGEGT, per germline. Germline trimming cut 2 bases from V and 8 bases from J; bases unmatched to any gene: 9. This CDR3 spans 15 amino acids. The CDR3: CASSYVGLPNDEQFF. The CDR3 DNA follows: TGTGCCAGCAGTTACGTGGGACTACCAAACGATGAGCAGTTCTTC.

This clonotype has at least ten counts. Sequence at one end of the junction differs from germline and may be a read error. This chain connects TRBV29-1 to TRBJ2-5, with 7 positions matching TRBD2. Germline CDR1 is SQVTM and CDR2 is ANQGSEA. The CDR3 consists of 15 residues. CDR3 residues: CRHRCWDYPQGTQYF. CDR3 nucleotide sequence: TGCAGGCATCGTTGTTGGGACTACCCCCAAGGGACCCAGTACTTC.

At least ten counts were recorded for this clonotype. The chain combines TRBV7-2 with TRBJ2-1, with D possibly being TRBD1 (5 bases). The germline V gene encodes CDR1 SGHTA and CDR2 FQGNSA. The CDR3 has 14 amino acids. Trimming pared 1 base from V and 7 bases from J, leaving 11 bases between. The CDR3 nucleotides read TGTGCCAGCAGCTTAGAGGGCAGGGTAAATGAGCAGTTCTTC. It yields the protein CASSLEGRVNEQFF.

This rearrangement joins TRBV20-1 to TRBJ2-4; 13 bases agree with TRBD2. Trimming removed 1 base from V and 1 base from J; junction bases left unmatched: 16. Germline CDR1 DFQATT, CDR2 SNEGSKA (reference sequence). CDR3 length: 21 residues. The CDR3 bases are TGCAGTGCTAGAGTTAGGGGAATCGGACTAGCGGGAGAGGGGGCCAAAAACATTCAGTACTTC. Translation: CSARVRGIGLAGEGAKNIQYF.

The chain's CDR3 is CASSLKQGAVRSGANVLTF. CDR3 sequence (DNA): TGTGCCAGCAGCCTTAAACAGGGGGCGGTACGTTCCGGGGCCAACGTCCTGACTTTC. The rearrangement links TRBV7-8 to TRBJ2-6; 9 nucleotides line up with TRBD1. From germline, CDR1 is SGHVS and CDR2 FQNEAQ. After removal of 5 bases from V and 4 bases from J, the junction contained 15 bases not matched to a gene. The CDR3 covers 19 residues.

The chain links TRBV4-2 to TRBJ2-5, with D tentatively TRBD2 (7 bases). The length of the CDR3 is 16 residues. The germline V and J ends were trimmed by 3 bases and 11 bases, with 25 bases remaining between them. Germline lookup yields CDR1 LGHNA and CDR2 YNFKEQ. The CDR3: CASSHLLAGAYNEQYF. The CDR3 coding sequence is TGTGCCAGCAGCCATCTTCTGGCGGGGGCCTACAATGAGCAGTACTTC.

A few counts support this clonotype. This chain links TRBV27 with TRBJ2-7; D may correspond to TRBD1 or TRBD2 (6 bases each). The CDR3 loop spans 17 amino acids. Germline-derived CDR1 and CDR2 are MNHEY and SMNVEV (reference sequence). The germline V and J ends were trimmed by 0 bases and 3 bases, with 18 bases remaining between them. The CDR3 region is CASSLSGGQRGVYEQYF. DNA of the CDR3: TGTGCCAGCAGTTTATCTGGGGGCCAGAGGGGGGTCTACGAGCAGTACTTC.

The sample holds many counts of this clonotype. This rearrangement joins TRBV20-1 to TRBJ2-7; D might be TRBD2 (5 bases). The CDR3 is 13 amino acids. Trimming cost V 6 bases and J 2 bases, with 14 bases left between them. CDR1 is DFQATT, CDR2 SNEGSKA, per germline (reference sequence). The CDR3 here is CSATGYPTYEQYF. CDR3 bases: TGCAGTGCAACGGGGTACCCCACCTACGAGCAGTACTTC.

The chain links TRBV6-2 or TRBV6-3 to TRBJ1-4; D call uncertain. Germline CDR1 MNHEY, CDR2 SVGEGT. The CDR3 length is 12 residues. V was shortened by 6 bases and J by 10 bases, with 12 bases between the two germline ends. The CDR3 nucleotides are TGTGCCAGCAGCCCATCGGCTGGAAAACTGTTTTTT. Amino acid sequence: CASSPSAGKLFF.

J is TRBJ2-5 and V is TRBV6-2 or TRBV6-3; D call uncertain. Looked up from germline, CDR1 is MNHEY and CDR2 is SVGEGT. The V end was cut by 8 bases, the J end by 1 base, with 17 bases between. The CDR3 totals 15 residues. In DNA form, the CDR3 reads TGTGCCAGCTTGGAAGTGGGTGGCTCCCAAGAGACCCAGTACTTC. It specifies CASLEVGGSQETQYF.

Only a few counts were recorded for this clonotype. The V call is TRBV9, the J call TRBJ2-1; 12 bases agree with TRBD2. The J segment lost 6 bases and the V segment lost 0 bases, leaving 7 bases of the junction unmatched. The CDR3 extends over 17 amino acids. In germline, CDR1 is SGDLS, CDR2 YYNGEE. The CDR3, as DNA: TGTGCCAGCAGCGTAGTATCTAGCGGGAGGGGTGGCAATGAGCAGTTCTTC. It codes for CASSVVSSGRGGNEQFF.

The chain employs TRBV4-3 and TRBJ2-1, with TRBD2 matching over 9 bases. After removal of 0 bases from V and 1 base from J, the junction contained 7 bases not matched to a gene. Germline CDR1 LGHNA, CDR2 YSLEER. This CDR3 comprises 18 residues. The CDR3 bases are TGCGCCAGCAGCCAAGAATCGAAGCGGGGGGAATCCTACAATGAGCAGTTCTTC. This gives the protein CASSQESKRGESYNEQFF.

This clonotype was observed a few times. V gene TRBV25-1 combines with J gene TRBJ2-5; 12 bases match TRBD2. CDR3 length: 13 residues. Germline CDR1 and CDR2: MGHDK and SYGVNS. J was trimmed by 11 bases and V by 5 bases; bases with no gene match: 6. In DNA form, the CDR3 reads TGTGCCAGCAGTCTAGCGGGAGGGGATGAGCAGTACTTC. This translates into CASSLAGGDEQYF.

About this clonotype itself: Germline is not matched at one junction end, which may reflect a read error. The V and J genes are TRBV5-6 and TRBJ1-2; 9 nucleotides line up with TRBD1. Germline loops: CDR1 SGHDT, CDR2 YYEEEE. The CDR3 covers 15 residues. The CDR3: CASGFRDRANYGYTF. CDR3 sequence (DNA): TGTGCCAGCGGCTTCCGGGACAGGGCTAACTATGGCTACACCTTC.

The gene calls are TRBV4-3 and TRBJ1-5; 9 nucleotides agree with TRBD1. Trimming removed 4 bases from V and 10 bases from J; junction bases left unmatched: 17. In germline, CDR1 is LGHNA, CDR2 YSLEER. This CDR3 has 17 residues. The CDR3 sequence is CASSPQVGQGNNSPQHF. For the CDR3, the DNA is TGCGCCAGCAGCCCTCAAGTGGGACAGGGAAATAATTCACCCCAGCATTTT.